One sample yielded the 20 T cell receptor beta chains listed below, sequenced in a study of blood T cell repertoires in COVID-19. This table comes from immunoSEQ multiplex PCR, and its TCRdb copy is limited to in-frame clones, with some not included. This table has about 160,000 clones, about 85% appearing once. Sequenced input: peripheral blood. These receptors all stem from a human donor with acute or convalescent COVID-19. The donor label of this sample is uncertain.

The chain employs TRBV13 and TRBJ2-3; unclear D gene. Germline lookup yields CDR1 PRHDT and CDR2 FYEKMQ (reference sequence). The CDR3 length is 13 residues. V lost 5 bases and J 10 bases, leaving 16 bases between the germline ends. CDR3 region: CASSPITAGAQYF. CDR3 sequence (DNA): TGTGCCAGCAGCCCCATTACCGCCGGTGCGCAGTATTTT.

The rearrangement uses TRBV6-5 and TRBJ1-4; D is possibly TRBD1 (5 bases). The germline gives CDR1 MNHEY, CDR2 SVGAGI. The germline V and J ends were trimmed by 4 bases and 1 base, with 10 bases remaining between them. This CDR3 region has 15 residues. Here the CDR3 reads CASSSRQLTNEKLFF. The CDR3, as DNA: TGTGCCAGCAGTTCCCGACAGCTAACTAATGAAAAACTGTTTTTT.

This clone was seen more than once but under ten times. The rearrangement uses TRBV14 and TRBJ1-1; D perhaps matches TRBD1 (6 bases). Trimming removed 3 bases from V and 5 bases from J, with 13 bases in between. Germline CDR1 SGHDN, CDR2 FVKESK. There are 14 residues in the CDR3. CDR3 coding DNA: TGTGCCAGCAGCCAGAGACTCCAGGGGACTGAAGCTTTCTTT. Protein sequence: CASSQRLQGTEAFF.

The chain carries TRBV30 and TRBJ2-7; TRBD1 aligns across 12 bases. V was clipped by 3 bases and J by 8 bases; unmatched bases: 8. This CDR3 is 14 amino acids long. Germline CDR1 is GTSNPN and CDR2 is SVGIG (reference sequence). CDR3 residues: CAWSPGQGAGQQYF. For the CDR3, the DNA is TGTGCCTGGAGCCCGGGACAGGGGGCCGGACAGCAGTACTTC.

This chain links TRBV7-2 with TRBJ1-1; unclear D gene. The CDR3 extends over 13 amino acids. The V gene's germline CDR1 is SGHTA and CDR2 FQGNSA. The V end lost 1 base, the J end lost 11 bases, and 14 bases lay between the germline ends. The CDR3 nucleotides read TGTGCCAGCAGCTTAGGGACGGGGAGGCAGGCTTTCTTT. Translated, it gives CASSLGTGRQAFF.

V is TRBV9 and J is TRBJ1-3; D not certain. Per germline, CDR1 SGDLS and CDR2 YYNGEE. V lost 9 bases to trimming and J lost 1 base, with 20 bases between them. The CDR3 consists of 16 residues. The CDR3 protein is CATHPLKEPSGNTIYF. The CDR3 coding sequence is TGTGCCACTCATCCATTGAAGGAGCCTTCTGGAAACACCATATATTTT.

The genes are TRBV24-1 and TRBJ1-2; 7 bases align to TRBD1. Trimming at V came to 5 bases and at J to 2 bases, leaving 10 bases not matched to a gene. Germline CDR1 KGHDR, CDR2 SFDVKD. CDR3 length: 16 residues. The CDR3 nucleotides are TGTGCCACCAGTGTAGGAACAGGGGAAGTAAACTATGGCTACACCTTC. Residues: CATSVGTGEVNYGYTF.

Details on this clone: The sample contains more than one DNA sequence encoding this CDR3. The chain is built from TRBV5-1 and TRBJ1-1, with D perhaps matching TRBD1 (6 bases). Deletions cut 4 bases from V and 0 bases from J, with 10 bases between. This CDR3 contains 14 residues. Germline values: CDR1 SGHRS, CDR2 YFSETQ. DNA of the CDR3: TGCGCCAGCAGCCTGGACAGCATGAACACTGAAGCTTTCTTT. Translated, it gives CASSLDSMNTEAFF.

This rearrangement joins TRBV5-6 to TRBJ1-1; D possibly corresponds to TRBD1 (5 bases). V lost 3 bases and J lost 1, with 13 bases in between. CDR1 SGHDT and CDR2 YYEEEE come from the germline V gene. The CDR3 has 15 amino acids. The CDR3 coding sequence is TGTGCCAGCAGCTCGTCGGGGGTCCGGAACACTGAAGCTTTCTTT. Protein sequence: CASSSSGVRNTEAFF.

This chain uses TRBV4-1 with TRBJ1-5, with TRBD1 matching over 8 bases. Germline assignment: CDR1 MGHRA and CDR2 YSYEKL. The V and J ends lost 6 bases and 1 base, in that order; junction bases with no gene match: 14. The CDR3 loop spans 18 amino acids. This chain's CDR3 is CASRITRQGLVSNQPQHF. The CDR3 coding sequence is TGCGCCAGCAGAATCACCAGACAGGGGTTGGTGAGCAATCAGCCCCAGCATTTT.

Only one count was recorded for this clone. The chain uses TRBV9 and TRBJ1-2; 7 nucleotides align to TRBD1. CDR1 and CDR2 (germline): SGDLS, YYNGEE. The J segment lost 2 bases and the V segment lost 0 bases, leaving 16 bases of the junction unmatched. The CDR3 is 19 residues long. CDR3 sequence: CASSVAGYNAGGENYGYTF. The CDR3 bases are TGTGCCAGCAGCGTAGCGGGCTACAACGCAGGGGGTGAGAACTATGGCTACACCTTC.

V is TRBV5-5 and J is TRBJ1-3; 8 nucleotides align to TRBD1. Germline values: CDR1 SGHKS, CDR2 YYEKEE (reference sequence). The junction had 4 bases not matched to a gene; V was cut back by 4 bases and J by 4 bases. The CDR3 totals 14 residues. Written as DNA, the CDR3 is TGTGCCAGCAGCATTGACAGGGGCGGAAACACCATATATTTT. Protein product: CASSIDRGGNTIYF.

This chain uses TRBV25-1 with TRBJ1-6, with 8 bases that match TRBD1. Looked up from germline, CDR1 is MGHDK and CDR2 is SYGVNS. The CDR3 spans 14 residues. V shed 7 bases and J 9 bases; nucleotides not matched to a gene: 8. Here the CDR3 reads CASNPGQGVSPLHF. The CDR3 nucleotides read TGTGCCAGCAACCCCGGACAGGGAGTTTCACCCCTCCACTTT.

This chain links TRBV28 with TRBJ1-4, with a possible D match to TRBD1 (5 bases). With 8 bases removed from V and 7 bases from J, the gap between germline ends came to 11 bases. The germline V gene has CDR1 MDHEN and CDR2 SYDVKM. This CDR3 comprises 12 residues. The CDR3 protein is CASCPRAEKLFF. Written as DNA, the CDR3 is TGTGCCAGCTGCCCCAGGGCTGAAAAACTGTTTTTT.

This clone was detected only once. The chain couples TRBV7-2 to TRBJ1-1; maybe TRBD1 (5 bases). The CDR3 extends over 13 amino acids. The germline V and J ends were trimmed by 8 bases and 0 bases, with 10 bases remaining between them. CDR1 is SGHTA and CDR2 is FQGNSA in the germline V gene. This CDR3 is CASRGRMNTEAFF. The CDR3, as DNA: TGTGCCAGCCGGGGGAGGATGAACACTGAAGCTTTCTTT. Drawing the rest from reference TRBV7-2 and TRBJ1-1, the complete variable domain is GAGVSQSPSNKVTEKGKDVELRCDPISGHTALYWYRQSLGQGLEFLIYFQGNSAPDKSGLPSDRFSAERTGGSVSTLTIQRTQQEDSAVYLCASRGRMNTEAFFGQGTRLTVV.

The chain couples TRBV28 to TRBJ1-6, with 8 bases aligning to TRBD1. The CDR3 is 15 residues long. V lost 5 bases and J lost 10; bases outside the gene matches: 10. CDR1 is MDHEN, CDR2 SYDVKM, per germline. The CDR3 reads CASSPSGTGDSPLHF. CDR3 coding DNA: TGTGCCAGCAGTCCTTCCGGGACAGGTGACTCACCCCTCCACTTT.

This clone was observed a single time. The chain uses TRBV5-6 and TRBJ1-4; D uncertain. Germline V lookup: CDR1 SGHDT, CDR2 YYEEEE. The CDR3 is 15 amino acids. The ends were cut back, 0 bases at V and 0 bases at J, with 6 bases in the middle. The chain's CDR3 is CASSLGRATNEKLFF. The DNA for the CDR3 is TGTGCCAGCAGCTTGGGGAGGGCAACTAATGAAAAACTGTTTTTT.

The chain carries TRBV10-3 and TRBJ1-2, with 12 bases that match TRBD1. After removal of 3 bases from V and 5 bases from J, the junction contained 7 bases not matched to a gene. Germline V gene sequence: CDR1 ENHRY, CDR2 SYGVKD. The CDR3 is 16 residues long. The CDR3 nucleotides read TGTGCCATCAGTGATTCCGGGACAGGGGGCTTTTATGGCTACACCTTC. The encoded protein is CAISDSGTGGFYGYTF.

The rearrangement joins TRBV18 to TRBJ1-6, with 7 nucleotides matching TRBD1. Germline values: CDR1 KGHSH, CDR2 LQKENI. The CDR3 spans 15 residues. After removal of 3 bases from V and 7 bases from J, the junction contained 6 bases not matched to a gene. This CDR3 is CASSPSGRGNSPLHF. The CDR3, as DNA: TGTGCCAGCTCACCGAGTGGCAGGGGGAATTCACCCCTCCACTTT.

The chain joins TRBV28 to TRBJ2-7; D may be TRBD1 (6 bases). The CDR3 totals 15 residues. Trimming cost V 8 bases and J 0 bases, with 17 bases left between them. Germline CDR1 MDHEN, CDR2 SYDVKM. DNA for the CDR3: TGTGCCAGCCCAAGTTCGGCAGGGGCCTCCTACGAGCAGTACTTC. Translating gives CASPSSAGASYEQYF.